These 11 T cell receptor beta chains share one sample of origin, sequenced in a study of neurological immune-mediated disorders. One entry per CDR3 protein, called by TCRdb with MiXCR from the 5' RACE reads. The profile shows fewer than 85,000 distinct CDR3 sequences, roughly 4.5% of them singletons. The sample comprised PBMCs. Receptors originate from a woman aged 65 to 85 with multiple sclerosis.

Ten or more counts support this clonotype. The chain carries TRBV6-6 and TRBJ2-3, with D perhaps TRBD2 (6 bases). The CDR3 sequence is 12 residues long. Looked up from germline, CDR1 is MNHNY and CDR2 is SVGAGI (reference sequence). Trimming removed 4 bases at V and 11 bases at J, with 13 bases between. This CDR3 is CASSSPTSLQYF. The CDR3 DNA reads TGTGCCAGCAGTTCCCCGACTAGTTTGCAGTATTTT.

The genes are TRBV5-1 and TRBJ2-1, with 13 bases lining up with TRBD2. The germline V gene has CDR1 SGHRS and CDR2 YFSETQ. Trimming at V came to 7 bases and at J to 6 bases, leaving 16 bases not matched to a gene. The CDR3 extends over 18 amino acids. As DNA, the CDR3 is TGCGCCAGCGCCGGACTAGCGGGAGCCCAGAGACAAGGCAATGAGCAGTTCTTC. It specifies CASAGLAGAQRQGNEQFF. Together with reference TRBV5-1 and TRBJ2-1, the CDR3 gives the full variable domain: KAGVTQTPRYLIKTRGQQVTLSCSPISGHRSVSWYQQTPGQGLQFLFEYFSETQRNKGNFPGRFSGRQFSNSRSEMNVSTLELGDSALYLCASAGLAGAQRQGNEQFFGPGTRLTVL.

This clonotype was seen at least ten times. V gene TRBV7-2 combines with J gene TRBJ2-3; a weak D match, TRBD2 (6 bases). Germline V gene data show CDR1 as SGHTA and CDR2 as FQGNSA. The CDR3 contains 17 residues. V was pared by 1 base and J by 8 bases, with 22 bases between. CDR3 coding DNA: TGTGCCAGCAGCTTAGTGGAGGGCACTATGGATGGGGGTACGCAGTATTTT. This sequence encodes CASSLVEGTMDGGTQYF.

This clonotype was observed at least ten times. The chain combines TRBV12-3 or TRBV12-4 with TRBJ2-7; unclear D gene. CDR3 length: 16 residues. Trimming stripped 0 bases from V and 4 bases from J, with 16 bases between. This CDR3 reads CASSLALVRENYEQYF. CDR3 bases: TGTGCCAGCAGTTTAGCGCTAGTCAGAGAGAATTACGAGCAGTACTTC.

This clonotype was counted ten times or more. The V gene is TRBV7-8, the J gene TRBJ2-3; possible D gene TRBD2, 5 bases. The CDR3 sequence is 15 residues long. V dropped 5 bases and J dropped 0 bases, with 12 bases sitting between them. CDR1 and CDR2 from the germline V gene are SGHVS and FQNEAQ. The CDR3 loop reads CASSPAETSTDTQYF. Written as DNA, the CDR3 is TGTGCCAGCAGCCCAGCGGAGACTAGCACAGATACGCAGTATTTT. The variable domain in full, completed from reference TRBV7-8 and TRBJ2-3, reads GAGVSQSPRYKVAKRGQDVALRCDPISGHVSLFWYQQALGQGPEFLTYFQNEAQLDKSGLPSDRFFAERPEGSVSTLKIQRTQQEDSAVYLCASSPAETSTDTQYFGPGTRLTVL.

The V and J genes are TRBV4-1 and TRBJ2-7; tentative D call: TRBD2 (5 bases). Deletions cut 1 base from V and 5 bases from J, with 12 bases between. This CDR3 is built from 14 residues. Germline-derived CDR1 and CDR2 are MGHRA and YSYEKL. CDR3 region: CASSQVLALDEQYF. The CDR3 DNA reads TGCGCCAGCAGCCAAGTCCTAGCCTTGGACGAGCAGTACTTC.

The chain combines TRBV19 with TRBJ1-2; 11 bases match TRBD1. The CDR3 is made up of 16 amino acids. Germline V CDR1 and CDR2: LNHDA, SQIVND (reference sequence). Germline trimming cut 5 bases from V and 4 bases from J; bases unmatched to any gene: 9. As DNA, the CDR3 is TGTGCCAGTAGTTCCCAGGACAGGGGGCGAGGCTATGGCTACACCTTC. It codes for CASSSQDRGRGYGYTF.

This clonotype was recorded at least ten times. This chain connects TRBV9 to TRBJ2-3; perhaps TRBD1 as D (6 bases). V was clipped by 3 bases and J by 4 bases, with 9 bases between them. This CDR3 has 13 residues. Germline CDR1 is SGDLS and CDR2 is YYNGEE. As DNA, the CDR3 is TGTGCCAGCAGCGCCCCAGGGGCAGATACGCAGTATTTT. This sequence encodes CASSAPGADTQYF.

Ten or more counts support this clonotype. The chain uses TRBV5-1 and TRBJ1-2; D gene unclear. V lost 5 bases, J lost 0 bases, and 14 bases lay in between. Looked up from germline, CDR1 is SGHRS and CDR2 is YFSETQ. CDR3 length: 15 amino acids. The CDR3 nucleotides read TGCGCCAGCAGGCCGTCAGTCGGGGCTAACTATGGCTACACCTTC. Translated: CASRPSVGANYGYTF.

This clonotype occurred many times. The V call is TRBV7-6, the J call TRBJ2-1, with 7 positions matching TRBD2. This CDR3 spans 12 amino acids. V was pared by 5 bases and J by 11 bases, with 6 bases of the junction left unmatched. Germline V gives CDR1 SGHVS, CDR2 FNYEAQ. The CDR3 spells CASSTPSGQQFF. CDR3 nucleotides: TGTGCCAGCAGCACACCTAGCGGACAGCAGTTCTTC.

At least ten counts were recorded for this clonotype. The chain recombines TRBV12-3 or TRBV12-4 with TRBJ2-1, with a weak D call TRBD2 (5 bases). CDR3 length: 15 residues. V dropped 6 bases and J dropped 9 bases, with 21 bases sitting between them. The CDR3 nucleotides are TGTGCCAGCAGCCTCAAACTAGGCTCGAGGTCTGAGCAGTTCTTC. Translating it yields CASSLKLGSRSEQFF.